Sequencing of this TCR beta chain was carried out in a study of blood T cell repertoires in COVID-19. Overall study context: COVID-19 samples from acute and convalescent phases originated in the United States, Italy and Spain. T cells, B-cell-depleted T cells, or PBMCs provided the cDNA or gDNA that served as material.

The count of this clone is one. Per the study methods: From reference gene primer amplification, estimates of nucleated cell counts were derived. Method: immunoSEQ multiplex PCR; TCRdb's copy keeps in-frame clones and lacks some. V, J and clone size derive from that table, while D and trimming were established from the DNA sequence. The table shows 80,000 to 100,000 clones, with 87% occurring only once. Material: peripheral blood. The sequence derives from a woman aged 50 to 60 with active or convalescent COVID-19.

The CDR3 protein is CASSIRQGEAFF. The CDR3 nucleotides are TGTGCCAGTAGTATACGACAGGGTGAAGCTTTCTTT. V gene TRBV19 combines with J gene TRBJ1-1; 7 bases match TRBD1. CDR1 and CDR2 from the germline V gene are LNHDA and SQIVND (reference sequence). The CDR3 has 12 residues. V was pared by 2 bases and J by 7 bases, with 1 base of the junction left unmatched.